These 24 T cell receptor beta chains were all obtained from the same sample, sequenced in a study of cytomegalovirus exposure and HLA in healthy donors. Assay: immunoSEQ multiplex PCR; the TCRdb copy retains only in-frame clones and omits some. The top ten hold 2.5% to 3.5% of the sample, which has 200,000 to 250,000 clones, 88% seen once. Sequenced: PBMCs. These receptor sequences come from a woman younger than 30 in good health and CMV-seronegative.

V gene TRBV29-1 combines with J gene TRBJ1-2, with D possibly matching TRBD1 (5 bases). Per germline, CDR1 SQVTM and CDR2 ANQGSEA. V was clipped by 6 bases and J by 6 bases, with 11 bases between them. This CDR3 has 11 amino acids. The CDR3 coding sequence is TGCAGCGTAGGAACAGGAGATGGCTACACCTTC. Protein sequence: CSVGTGDGYTF.

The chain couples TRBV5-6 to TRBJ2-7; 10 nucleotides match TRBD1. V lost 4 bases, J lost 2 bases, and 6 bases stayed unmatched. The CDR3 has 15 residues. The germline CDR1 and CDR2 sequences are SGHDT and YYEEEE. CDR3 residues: CASSEGTGDTYEQYF. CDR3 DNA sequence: TGTGCCAGCAGCGAGGGGACAGGGGACACCTACGAGCAGTACTTC. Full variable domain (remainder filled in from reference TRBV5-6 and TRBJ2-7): DAGVTQSPTHLIKTRGQQVTLRCSPKSGHDTVSWYQQALGQGPQFIFQYYEEEERQRGNFPDRFSGHQFPNYSSELNVNALLLGDSALYLCASSEGTGDTYEQYFGPGTRLTVT.

CDR3 sequence (DNA): TGTGCCAGTGGAGGGGGACAGGGGCAGACCCAGTACTTC. Translating it yields CASGGGQGQTQYF. The chain joins TRBV19 to TRBJ2-5; TRBD1 agrees at 10 bases. CDR3 length: 13 amino acids. Germline lookup yields CDR1 LNHDA and CDR2 SQIVND (reference sequence). V dropped 8 bases and J dropped 6; count of bases not matched to a gene: 6.

The CDR3 DNA follows: TGTGCCAGCAGTTTATGGGGACAGGGGGAGAATCAGCCCCAGCATTTT. It encodes CASSLWGQGENQPQHF. This rearrangement joins TRBV27 to TRBJ1-5; 11 bases fit TRBD1. This CDR3 region has 16 residues. Germline V gives CDR1 MNHEY, CDR2 SMNVEV (reference sequence). J gave up 4 bases and V 1 base, and 3 bases lay outside the gene matches.

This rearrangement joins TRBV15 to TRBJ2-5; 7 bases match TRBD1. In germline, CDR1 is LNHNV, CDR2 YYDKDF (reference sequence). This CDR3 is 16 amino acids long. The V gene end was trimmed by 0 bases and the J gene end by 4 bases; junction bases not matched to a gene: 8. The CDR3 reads CATSRDSTGSIETQYF. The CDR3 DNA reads TGTGCCACCAGCAGAGATTCGACAGGGAGTATAGAGACCCAGTACTTC.

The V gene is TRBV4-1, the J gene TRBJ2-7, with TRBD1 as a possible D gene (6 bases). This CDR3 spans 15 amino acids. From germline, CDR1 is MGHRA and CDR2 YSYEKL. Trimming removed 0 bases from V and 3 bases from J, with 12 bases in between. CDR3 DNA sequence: TGCGCCAGCAGCCAAGAATACAGGGTGGACTACGAGCAGTACTTC. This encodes CASSQEYRVDYEQYF.

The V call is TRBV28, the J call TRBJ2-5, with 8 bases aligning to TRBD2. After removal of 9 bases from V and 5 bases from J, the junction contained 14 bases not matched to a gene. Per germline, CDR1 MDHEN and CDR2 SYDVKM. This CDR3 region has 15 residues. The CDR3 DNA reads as TGTGCCAGTGCCTCGGAGCGGGAGACCCGGGAGACCCAGTACTTC. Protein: CASASERETRETQYF.

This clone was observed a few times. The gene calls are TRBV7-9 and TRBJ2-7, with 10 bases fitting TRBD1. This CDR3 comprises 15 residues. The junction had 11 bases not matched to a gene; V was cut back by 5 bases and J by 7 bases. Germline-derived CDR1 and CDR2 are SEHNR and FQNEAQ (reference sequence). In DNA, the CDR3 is TGTGCCAGCAGCGAAACCGGGACAGGGGAGAGGGAGCAGTACTTC. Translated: CASSETGTGEREQYF.

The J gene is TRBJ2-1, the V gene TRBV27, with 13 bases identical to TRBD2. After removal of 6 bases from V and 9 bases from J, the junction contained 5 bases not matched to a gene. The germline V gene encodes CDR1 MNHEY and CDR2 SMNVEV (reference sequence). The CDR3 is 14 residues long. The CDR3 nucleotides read TGTGCCAGCAGGGGACTAGCGGGATGGAGTGAGCAGTTCTTC. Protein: CASRGLAGWSEQFF.

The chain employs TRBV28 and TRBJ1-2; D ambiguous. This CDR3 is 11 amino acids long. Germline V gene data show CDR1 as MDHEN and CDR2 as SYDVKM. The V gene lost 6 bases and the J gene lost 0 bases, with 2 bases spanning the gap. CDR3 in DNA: TGTGCCAGCAGCTCTAACTATGGCTACACCTTC. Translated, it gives CASSSNYGYTF.

For the CDR3, the DNA is TGTGCCAGCAGCTCTTACACAGATACGCAGTATTTT. This codes for CASSSYTDTQYF. The rearrangement uses TRBV11-1 and TRBJ2-3; D ambiguous. Deletions cut 4 bases from V and 2 bases from J, with 4 bases between. Germline CDR1 and CDR2: SGHAT and FQDESV (reference sequence). CDR3 length: 12 amino acids.

CDR3 loop: CASSVGGVGTEAFF. The CDR3 DNA follows: TGTGCCAGCAGCGTAGGGGGGGTAGGCACTGAAGCTTTCTTT. V and J are TRBV9 and TRBJ1-1; possibly TRBD1 for D (5 bases). The V gene's germline CDR1 is SGDLS and CDR2 YYNGEE. CDR3 length: 14 residues. Trimming took off 0 bases at V and 4 bases at J, with 10 bases between the two ends.

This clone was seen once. CDR3 sequence reads: CASSPRDRGWYGYTF. The CDR3 nucleotides are TGTGCCAGCAGCCCAAGGGACAGGGGATGGTATGGCTACACCTTC. The rearrangement joins TRBV7-9 to TRBJ1-2, with TRBD1 matching 10 bases. This CDR3 is 15 amino acids long. Germline V gene lookup returns CDR1 SEHNR and CDR2 FQNEAQ (reference sequence). V trimming: 5 bases; J trimming: 5 bases; junction bases outside the gene matches: 8.

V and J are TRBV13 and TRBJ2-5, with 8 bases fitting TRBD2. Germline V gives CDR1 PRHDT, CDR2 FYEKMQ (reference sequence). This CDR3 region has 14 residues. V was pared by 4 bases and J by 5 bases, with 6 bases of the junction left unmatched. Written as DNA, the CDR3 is TGTGCCAGCAGCTCGGGGGGGGGTCGGGAGACCCAGTACTTC. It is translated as CASSSGGGRETQYF.

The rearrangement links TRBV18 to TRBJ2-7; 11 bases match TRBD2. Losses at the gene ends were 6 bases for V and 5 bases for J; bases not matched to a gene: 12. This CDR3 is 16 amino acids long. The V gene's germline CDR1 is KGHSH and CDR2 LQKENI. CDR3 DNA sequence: TGTGCCAGCTCGCAAAATCTAGCGGGAGGTATCCACGAGCAGTACTTC. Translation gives CASSQNLAGGIHEQYF.

The CDR3 DNA sequence: TGTGCCAGCAGCGTACCGGGAAGTGGAAACACCATATATTTT. It encodes CASSVPGSGNTIYF. The chain links TRBV7-2 to TRBJ1-3; D not certain. Germline CDR1 and CDR2: SGHTA and FQGNSA. V was trimmed by 5 bases and J by 3 bases, leaving 11 bases between them. The CDR3 has 14 amino acids.

CDR3 in DNA: TGTGCCAGCAGCTTTCTCCTGGAGACCCAGTACTTC. Translating it yields CASSFLLETQYF. The chain has TRBV7-2 and TRBJ2-5; D is ambiguous. Germline lookup yields CDR1 SGHTA and CDR2 FQGNSA. This CDR3 is 12 amino acids long. V shed 3 bases and J shed 5 bases, with 7 bases lying between them.

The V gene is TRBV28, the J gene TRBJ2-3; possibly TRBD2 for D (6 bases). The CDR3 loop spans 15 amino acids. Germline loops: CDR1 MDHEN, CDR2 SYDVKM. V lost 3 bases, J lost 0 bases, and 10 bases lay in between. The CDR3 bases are TGTGCCAGCAGTTTTATAGGGACTAGCACAGATACGCAGTATTTT. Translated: CASSFIGTSTDTQYF.

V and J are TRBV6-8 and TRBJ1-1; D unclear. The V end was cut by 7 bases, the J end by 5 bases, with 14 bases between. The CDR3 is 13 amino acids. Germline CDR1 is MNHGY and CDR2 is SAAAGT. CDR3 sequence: CASTPGEETEAFF. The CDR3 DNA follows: TGTGCCAGCACCCCCGGGGAGGAAACTGAAGCTTTCTTT.

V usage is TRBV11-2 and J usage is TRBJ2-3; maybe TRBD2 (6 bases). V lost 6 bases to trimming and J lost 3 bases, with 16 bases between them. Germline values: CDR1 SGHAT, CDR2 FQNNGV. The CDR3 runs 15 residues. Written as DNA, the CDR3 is TGTGCCAGCAGACCCCCCGGGAGTCAGACAGATACGCAGTATTTT. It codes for CASRPPGSQTDTQYF.

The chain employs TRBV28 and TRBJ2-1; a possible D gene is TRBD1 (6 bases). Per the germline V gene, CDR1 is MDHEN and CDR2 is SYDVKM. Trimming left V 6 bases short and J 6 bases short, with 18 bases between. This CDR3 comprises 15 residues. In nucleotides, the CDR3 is TGTGCCAGCAGGGTCGACAGGATGGTAGGCAATGAGCAGTTCTTC. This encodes CASRVDRMVGNEQFF.

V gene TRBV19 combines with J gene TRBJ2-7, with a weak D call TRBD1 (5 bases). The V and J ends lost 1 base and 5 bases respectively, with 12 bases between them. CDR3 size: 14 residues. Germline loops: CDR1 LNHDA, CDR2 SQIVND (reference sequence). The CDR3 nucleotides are TGTGCCAGTAGTATAGTGACAGACCCGCACGAGCAGTACTTC. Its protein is CASSIVTDPHEQYF.

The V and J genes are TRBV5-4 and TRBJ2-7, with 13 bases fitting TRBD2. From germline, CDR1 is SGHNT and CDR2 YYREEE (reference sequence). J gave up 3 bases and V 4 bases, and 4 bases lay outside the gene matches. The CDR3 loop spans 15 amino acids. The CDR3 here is CASSPRLAGGYEQYF. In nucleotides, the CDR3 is TGTGCCAGCAGCCCTAGACTAGCGGGAGGCTACGAGCAGTACTTC.

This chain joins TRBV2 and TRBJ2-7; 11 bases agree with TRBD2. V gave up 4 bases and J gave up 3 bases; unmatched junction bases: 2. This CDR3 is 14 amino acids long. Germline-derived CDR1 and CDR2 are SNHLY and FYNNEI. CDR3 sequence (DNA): TGTGCCAGCAGTGCTGGACTAGCGGGCTACGAGCAGTACTTC. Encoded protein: CASSAGLAGYEQYF. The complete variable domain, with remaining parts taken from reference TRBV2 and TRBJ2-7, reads EPEVTQTPSHQVTQMGQEVILRCVPISNHLYFYWYRQILGQKVEFLVSFYNNEISEKSEIFDDQFSVERPDGSNFTLKIRSTKLEDSAMYFCASSAGLAGYEQYFGPGTRLTVT.